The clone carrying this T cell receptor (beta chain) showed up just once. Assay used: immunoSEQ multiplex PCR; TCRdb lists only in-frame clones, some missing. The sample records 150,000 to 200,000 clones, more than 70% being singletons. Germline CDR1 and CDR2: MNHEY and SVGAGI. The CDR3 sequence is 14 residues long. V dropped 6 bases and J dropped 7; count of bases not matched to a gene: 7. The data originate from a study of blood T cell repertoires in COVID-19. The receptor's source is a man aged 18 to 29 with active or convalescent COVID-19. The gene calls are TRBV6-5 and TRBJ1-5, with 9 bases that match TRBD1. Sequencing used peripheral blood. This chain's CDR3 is CASSSQGAGQPQHF. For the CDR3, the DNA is TGTGCCAGCAGCTCACAGGGGGCAGGGCAGCCCCAGCATTTT.